This entry lists 23 T cell receptor beta chains sequenced from one sample in a study of blood T cell repertoires in COVID-19. The repertoire was sequenced with immunoSEQ multiplex PCR; TCRdb's copy has only in-frame clones and lacks some. The sample lists a few hundred thousand clones; around 88% were seen once. Sequenced material: peripheral blood. Receptors originate from a woman aged 45 to 65 with acute or convalescent COVID-19.

The chain combines TRBV7-2 with TRBJ1-3; 7 positions agree with TRBD1. The V segment lost 0 bases and the J segment 4 bases; nucleotides outside the gene matches: 9. CDR1 is SGHTA, CDR2 FQGNSA, per germline. The CDR3 spans 17 residues. The CDR3 nucleotides are TGTGCCAGCAGCTTAGCCCGAGCACAGGGGTTAGGAAACACCATATATTTT. It is translated as CASSLARAQGLGNTIYF. Using reference TRBV7-2 and TRBJ1-3 for the parts outside the CDR3, the full variable domain is GAGVSQSPSNKVTEKGKDVELRCDPISGHTALYWYRQSLGQGLEFLIYFQGNSAPDKSGLPSDRFSAERTGGSVSTLTIQRTQQEDSAVYLCASSLARAQGLGNTIYFGEGSWLTVV.

J is TRBJ1-5 and V is TRBV28; 7 nucleotides match TRBD1. V shed 5 bases and J 6 bases; nucleotides not matched to a gene: 7. The CDR3 totals 14 residues. The germline V gene has CDR1 MDHEN and CDR2 SYDVKM. The CDR3, as DNA: TGTGCCAGCAGTGGGGACAGTCTAATTCAGCCCCAGCATTTT. Its translation is CASSGDSLIQPQHF.

This chain's CDR3 is CASSAWDKGTNYGYTF. The CDR3 DNA reads TGTGCCAGCAGCGCCTGGGACAAGGGAACTAACTATGGCTACACCTTC. The chain employs TRBV7-9 and TRBJ1-2; D is possibly TRBD1 (6 bases). Trimming took 5 bases from V and 0 from J, leaving 16 bases between them. This CDR3 has 16 amino acids. Germline V gene lookup returns CDR1 SEHNR and CDR2 FQNEAQ (reference sequence).

This clone showed up just once. The chain carries TRBV10-1 and TRBJ1-4; no clear D gene. The V gene's germline CDR1 is WNHNN and CDR2 SYGVQD (reference sequence). Trimming pared 5 bases from V and 12 bases from J, leaving 16 bases between. This CDR3 comprises 13 residues. The CDR3 DNA sequence: TGCGCCAGCAGTTCGGGAACCGACCGGGAACTGTTTTTT. It codes for CASSSGTDRELFF.

The CDR3 loop is CASTPLGTGFPNQPQHF. In nucleotides, the CDR3 is TGTGCCAGCACCCCATTGGGGACAGGGTTTCCCAATCAGCCCCAGCATTTT. The rearrangement joins TRBV7-6 to TRBJ1-5, with 9 bases matching TRBD1. This CDR3 contains 17 residues. Unmatched junction bases numbered 13, after V lost 7 bases and J lost 3 bases. Germline CDR1 reads SGHVS; CDR2 reads FNYEAQ.

The rearrangement uses TRBV5-6 and TRBJ2-1; 7 nucleotides align to TRBD2. The CDR3 has 16 residues. V shed 3 bases and J 2 bases; nucleotides not matched to a gene: 8. The germline CDR1 and CDR2 sequences are SGHDT and YYEEEE. CDR3 sequence: CASSSDSGYAYNEQFF. The CDR3 DNA reads as TGTGCCAGCAGCTCGGATAGCGGGTATGCCTACAATGAGCAGTTCTTC.

The J gene is TRBJ2-1, the V gene TRBV10-3, with TRBD2 identical over 13 bases. The CDR3 totals 15 residues. The ends lost 4 bases at V and 8 bases at J; junction bases unmatched: 5. Germline V gives CDR1 ENHRY, CDR2 SYGVKD. CDR3 loop: CAISGGLAGVDEQFF. Here the CDR3 DNA reads TGTGCCATCAGTGGCGGACTAGCGGGAGTTGATGAGCAGTTCTTC.

The chain has TRBV10-3 and TRBJ1-1, with D perhaps matching TRBD1 (5 bases). The germline CDR1 and CDR2 sequences are ENHRY and SYGVKD. V lost 6 bases and J lost 4, with 12 bases in between. The CDR3 sequence is 13 residues long. CDR3 nucleotide sequence: TGTGCCATCAGGGCCGGGGGAGGCACTGAAGCTTTCTTT. Translation gives CAIRAGGGTEAFF.

The chain recombines TRBV6-4 with TRBJ2-1; 7 bases are shared with TRBD1. In germline, CDR1 is MRHNA, CDR2 SNTAGT. The CDR3 extends over 14 amino acids. V gave up 3 bases and J gave up 3 bases; unmatched junction bases: 2. CDR3 protein: CASSERDSYNEQFF. The CDR3 region has the DNA TGTGCCAGCAGTGAACGGGACAGCTACAATGAGCAGTTCTTC.

The rearrangement joins TRBV2 to TRBJ1-2; D call uncertain. The germline V gene encodes CDR1 SNHLY and CDR2 FYNNEI. The CDR3 runs 14 residues. V lost 7 bases, J lost 4 bases, and 16 bases lay in between. CDR3 in DNA: TGTGCCAGCAACGACATTCAAAGACCCTATGGCTACACCTTC. It yields the protein CASNDIQRPYGYTF. The full variable domain, completed using reference TRBV2 and TRBJ1-2, is EPEVTQTPSHQVTQMGQEVILRCVPISNHLYFYWYRQILGQKVEFLVSFYNNEISEKSEIFDDQFSVERPDGSNFTLKIRSTKLEDSAMYFCASNDIQRPYGYTFGSGTRLTVV.

This chain joins TRBV5-1 and TRBJ2-5, with 15 positions matching TRBD2. J lost 1 base, V lost 4 bases, and 8 bases had no gene match. The V gene's germline CDR1 is SGHRS and CDR2 YFSETQ. The CDR3 totals 18 residues. CDR3 coding DNA: TGCGCCAGCAGCCCCGGACTAGCGGGAGGGCGGGTCCAAGAGACCCAGTACTTC. Protein sequence: CASSPGLAGGRVQETQYF.

This clone has only one observation. The V and J genes are TRBV5-5 and TRBJ2-3, with TRBD1 matching over 9 bases. CDR3 length equals 14 residues. Germline-derived CDR1 and CDR2 are SGHKS and YYEKEE (reference sequence). Trimming cost V 8 bases and J 4 bases; bases outside gene matches: 8. This CDR3 reads CASLPGQGSDTQYF. The CDR3 nucleotides are TGTGCCAGTTTGCCGGGACAGGGATCAGATACGCAGTATTTT.

The chain recombines TRBV25-1 with TRBJ2-1, with D possibly being TRBD1 (6 bases). The CDR3 loop spans 15 amino acids. Germline values: CDR1 MGHDK, CDR2 SYGVNS. Between the trimmed V and J ends, which lost 1 base and 5 bases, there was a span of 12 bases. CDR3 residues: CASSEWGRGHNEQFF. In DNA form, the CDR3 reads TGTGCCAGCAGTGAATGGGGCAGGGGCCACAATGAGCAGTTCTTC.

The chain employs TRBV7-2 and TRBJ1-6; 9 bases match TRBD1. The V and J ends lost 1 base and 5 bases, in that order; junction bases with no gene match: 3. Germline values: CDR1 SGHTA, CDR2 FQGNSA. CDR3 length: 16 residues. The CDR3: CASSLEGTGNNSPLHF. CDR3 DNA: TGTGCCAGCAGCTTAGAGGGGACAGGGAATAATTCACCCCTCCACTTT.

This sequence joins TRBV15 and TRBJ2-7; the D gene is possibly TRBD1 (6 bases). Trimming shortened V by 0 bases and J by 0 bases, and 9 bases separated the two germline ends. The CDR3 covers 15 residues. In germline, CDR1 is LNHNV, CDR2 YYDKDF (reference sequence). This CDR3 is CATSREGTISYEQYF. The DNA for the CDR3 is TGTGCCACCAGCAGAGAAGGGACAATCTCCTACGAGCAGTACTTC. The entire variable domain, with the rest obtained from reference TRBV15 and TRBJ2-7, is as follows: DAMVIQNPRYQVTQFGKPVTLSCSQTLNHNVMYWYQQKSSQAPKLLFHYYDKDFNNEADTPDNFQSRRPNTSFCFLDIRSPGLGDTAMYLCATSREGTISYEQYFGPGTRLTVT.

V usage is TRBV11-2 and J usage is TRBJ1-1; no reliable D call. V lost 1 base to trimming and J lost 6 bases, with 9 bases between them. CDR1 is SGHAT, CDR2 FQNNGV, per germline. CDR3 length: 13 residues. The CDR3 region is CASSLVLFAEAFF. CDR3 in DNA: TGTGCCAGCAGCTTAGTCTTATTCGCTGAAGCTTTCTTT.

The gene calls are TRBV5-1 and TRBJ1-1, with D perhaps TRBD1 (5 bases). The CDR3 length is 15 residues. Looked up from germline, CDR1 is SGHRS and CDR2 is YFSETQ. Trimming stripped 4 bases from V and 3 bases from J, with 16 bases between. CDR3 loop: CASSPLEGLDTEAFF. The CDR3 region has the DNA TGCGCCAGCAGCCCTTTGGAGGGGTTGGACACTGAAGCTTTCTTT. The full variable domain, rest sourced from reference TRBV5-1 and TRBJ1-1, is KAGVTQTPRYLIKTRGQQVTLSCSPISGHRSVSWYQQTPGQGLQFLFEYFSETQRNKGNFPGRFSGRQFSNSRSEMNVSTLELGDSALYLCASSPLEGLDTEAFFGQGTRLTVV.

The chain combines TRBV30 with TRBJ2-3; D remains unclear. The CDR3 spans 11 residues. Looked up from germline, CDR1 is GTSNPN and CDR2 is SVGIG (reference sequence). V was cut by 3 bases and J by 11 bases, with 12 bases left in between. CDR3 sequence (DNA): TGTGCCTGGAGGGATGTGACTGTGCAGTATTTT. As protein: CAWRDVTVQYF.

The chain employs TRBV5-4 and TRBJ1-4; D is ambiguous. From germline, CDR1 is SGHNT and CDR2 YYREEE (reference sequence). Between the trimmed V and J ends, which lost 0 bases and 1 base, there was a span of 13 bases. The length of the CDR3 is 17 residues. The CDR3 DNA is TGTGCCAGCAGCTTGGGGGGAGGAGTGCAAACTAATGAAAAACTGTTTTTT. The encoded protein is CASSLGGGVQTNEKLFF.

This chain connects TRBV6-6 to TRBJ1-4; TRBD1 might be the D (6 bases). This CDR3 region has 16 residues. The V end lost 7 bases, the J end lost 2 bases, and 17 bases lay between the germline ends. Germline-derived CDR1 and CDR2 are MNHNY and SVGAGI (reference sequence). The CDR3 is CASTLPTGTTNEKLFF. The CDR3 region has the DNA TGTGCCAGCACTTTGCCCACAGGGACGACTAATGAAAAACTGTTTTTT.

The chain recombines TRBV5-4 with TRBJ2-3; 12 bases align to TRBD2. Germline CDR1 is SGHNT and CDR2 is YYREEE (reference sequence). The V and J ends lost 4 bases and 3 bases, in that order; junction bases with no gene match: 6. The CDR3 covers 16 residues. The CDR3 region has the DNA TGTGCCAGCAGCGTGCTAGCGGGGGGGTGGACAGATACGCAGTATTTT. Protein sequence: CASSVLAGGWTDTQYF.

The CDR3 DNA sequence: TGTGCCAGTAGTATAGTCGGGAACCTATACAATGAGCAGTTCTTC. Translating gives CASSIVGNLYNEQFF. The V gene is TRBV19, the J gene TRBJ2-1; tentative D call: TRBD2 (5 bases). The CDR3 length is 15 residues. V was shortened by 1 base and J by 4 bases, with 11 bases between the two germline ends. CDR1 and CDR2 (germline): LNHDA, SQIVND (reference sequence).

Points on this clone: One end of the junction fails to match germline, which may point to a read error. The rearrangement uses TRBV6-5 and TRBJ1-4; no firm D call. This CDR3 has 15 amino acids. The germline gives CDR1 MNHEY, CDR2 SVGAGI. Written as DNA, the CDR3 is TGTGCCAGCAGTTTCACCACCTCAACTAATAAAAAACTGTTTTTT. Its translation: CASSFTTSTNKKLFF.